These 20 T cell receptor beta chains originate from one sample sequenced in a study of T cell responses to AZD1222 COVID-19 vaccine. TCRdb keeps only in-frame clones here, not all; method: immunoSEQ multiplex PCR. The top ten clones hold around 1.7% of a sample with roughly 150,000 clones, 92% of them seen once. The material sequenced was peripheral blood, taken on day 0 of AZD1222 vaccination. These receptors were taken from an adult in good health.

This chain joins TRBV18 and TRBJ2-1; possible D gene TRBD2, 6 bases. This CDR3 region has 15 residues. Germline values: CDR1 KGHSH, CDR2 LQKENI. Between the trimmed V and J ends, which lost 3 bases and 4 bases, there was a span of 13 bases. This CDR3 reads CASSPAGLIYNEQFF. The CDR3 DNA follows: TGTGCCAGCTCACCCGCGGGACTCATATACAATGAGCAGTTCTTC.

This clone appeared a few times. This chain links TRBV6-4 with TRBJ2-1, with 9 positions matching TRBD1. Germline V gene sequence: CDR1 MRHNA, CDR2 SNTAGT. This CDR3 spans 14 amino acids. J gave up 8 bases and V 3 bases, and 5 bases lay outside the gene matches. CDR3 residues: CASSEGTGYDEQFF. CDR3 bases: TGTGCCAGCAGTGAAGGGACAGGGTATGATGAGCAGTTCTTC.

V gene TRBV18 combines with J gene TRBJ2-1; TRBD2 agrees at 16 bases. The CDR3 has 20 residues. V shed 4 bases, J shed 3 bases, and the junction held 12 bases outside the gene matches. The germline V gene encodes CDR1 KGHSH and CDR2 LQKENI. The CDR3 nucleotides are TGTGCCAGCTCACTGCGACTACCGGGACTAGCGGGGGGGCACTACAATGAGCAGTTCTTC. Its translation: CASSLRLPGLAGGHYNEQFF. The variable domain in full, with the rest retrieved from reference TRBV18 and TRBJ2-1, is NAGVMQNPRHLVRRRGQEARLRCSPMKGHSHVYWYRQLPEEGLKFMVYLQKENIIDESGMPKERFSAEFPKEGPSILRIQQVVRGDSAAYFCASSLRLPGLAGGHYNEQFFGPGTRLTVL.

The chain uses TRBV18 and TRBJ2-2; 8 bases are shared with TRBD2. Germline lookup yields CDR1 KGHSH and CDR2 LQKENI. The length of the CDR3 is 14 residues. Trimming removed 3 bases from V and 5 bases from J; junction bases left unmatched: 2. The CDR3 DNA follows: TGTGCCAGCTCACCCCCGGGGGGGACCGGGGAGCTGTTTTTT. Translated: CASSPPGGTGELFF.

There are a few counts of this clone. The chain couples TRBV5-5 to TRBJ1-1; D remains ambiguous. The CDR3 consists of 13 residues. The germline V and J ends were trimmed by 0 bases and 0 bases, with 3 bases remaining between them. CDR1 is SGHKS and CDR2 is YYEKEE in the germline V gene (reference sequence). The CDR3 DNA reads as TGTGCCAGCAGCTTGGGGGTGAACACTGAAGCTTTCTTT. This codes for CASSLGVNTEAFF.

This rearrangement joins TRBV6-5 to TRBJ2-3, with TRBD2 identical over 9 bases. V was clipped by 2 bases and J by 5 bases; unmatched bases: 5. This CDR3 spans 15 amino acids. The germline V gene encodes CDR1 MNHEY and CDR2 SVGAGI. Here the CDR3 reads CASSYGGRAGDTQYF. DNA for the CDR3: TGTGCCAGCAGTTACGGCGGGAGGGCGGGAGATACGCAGTATTTT.

The gene calls are TRBV6-5 and TRBJ2-1; 7 bases line up with TRBD1. Germline CDR1 MNHEY, CDR2 SVGAGI. Germline trimming cut 6 bases from V and 1 base from J; bases unmatched to any gene: 3. The CDR3 has 14 residues. The CDR3 sequence is CASSMGQSYNEQFF. CDR3 nucleotides: TGTGCCAGCAGCATGGGACAGTCCTACAATGAGCAGTTCTTC.

The rearrangement uses TRBV14 and TRBJ1-1, with a tentative D call TRBD1 (5 bases). Per germline, CDR1 SGHDN and CDR2 FVKESK. V gave up 4 bases and J gave up 4 bases, with 16 bases separating them. The CDR3 runs to 15 residues. DNA for the CDR3: TGTGCCAGCAGCCCCTTTGGGAGGGGAGGCACTGAAGCTTTCTTT. Translating it yields CASSPFGRGGTEAFF.

The CDR3 DNA reads TGTGCCAGCAGCTTTTTACAGGGTGGCAATGAGCAGTTCTTC. Amino acids: CASSFLQGGNEQFF. The rearrangement uses TRBV5-6 and TRBJ2-1; D perhaps matches TRBD1 (6 bases). The germline CDR1 and CDR2 sequences are SGHDT and YYEEEE. With 2 bases removed from V and 6 bases from J, the gap between germline ends came to 12 bases. The CDR3 consists of 14 residues.

The CDR3: CASSPGGGQPQHF. The CDR3 bases are TGTGCCAGCTCACCAGGGGGCGGTCAGCCCCAGCATTTT. The J gene is TRBJ1-5, the V gene TRBV18, with D possibly TRBD1 on 6 matching bases. CDR1 KGHSH and CDR2 LQKENI come from the germline V gene. This CDR3 has 13 residues. The germline V and J ends were trimmed by 2 bases and 6 bases, with 8 bases remaining between them.

The V gene is TRBV18, the J gene TRBJ1-5, with D possibly matching TRBD1 (6 bases). Germline V gives CDR1 KGHSH, CDR2 LQKENI. CDR3 length equals 14 residues. Deletions cut 1 base from V and 3 bases from J, with 7 bases between. The CDR3 sequence is CASSPQGVNQPQHF. In DNA form, the CDR3 reads TGTGCCAGCTCACCACAGGGGGTCAATCAGCCCCAGCATTTT.

The rearrangement joins TRBV5-1 to TRBJ2-7; possible D gene TRBD2, 5 bases. Germline assignment: CDR1 SGHRS and CDR2 YFSETQ. Deletions cut 0 bases from V and 2 bases from J, with 6 bases between. The CDR3 is 13 residues long. CDR3 protein: CASSLGLTYEQYF. The CDR3 nucleotides are TGCGCCAGCAGCTTGGGACTAACCTACGAGCAGTACTTC.

The chain has TRBV9 and TRBJ2-1, with D possibly being TRBD1 (6 bases). The germline CDR1 and CDR2 sequences are SGDLS and YYNGEE. There are 18 residues in the CDR3. The V end lost 0 bases, the J end lost 0 bases, and 16 bases lay between the germline ends. The CDR3 loop is CASSVAPGQLSSYNEQFF. CDR3 nucleotides: TGTGCCAGCAGCGTAGCCCCGGGACAATTAAGCTCCTACAATGAGCAGTTCTTC. The full variable domain, its missing parts supplied by reference TRBV9 and TRBJ2-1, is DSGVTQTPKHLITATGQRVTLRCSPRSGDLSVYWYQQSLDQGLQFLIQYYNGEERAKGNILERFSAQQFPDLHSELNLSSLELGDSALYFCASSVAPGQLSSYNEQFFGPGTRLTVL.

The rearrangement uses TRBV7-8 and TRBJ1-1; TRBD1 aligns across 9 bases. The CDR3 covers 15 residues. The J segment lost 8 bases and the V segment lost 5 bases, leaving 12 bases of the junction unmatched. CDR1 SGHVS and CDR2 FQNEAQ come from the germline V gene. CDR3 in amino acids: CASSETQGALGEAFF. Written as DNA, the CDR3 is TGTGCCAGCAGCGAAACACAGGGGGCGCTTGGCGAAGCTTTCTTT.

This chain's CDR3 is CASRPTSGRAQFF. CDR3 in DNA: TGTGCCAGCAGACCTACTAGCGGGAGGGCCCAGTTCTTC. The chain recombines TRBV7-8 with TRBJ2-1, with TRBD2 identical over 13 bases. The CDR3 has 13 amino acids. Germline CDR1 reads SGHVS; CDR2 reads FQNEAQ. V was clipped by 6 bases and J by 13 bases; unmatched bases: 6.

The gene calls are TRBV19 and TRBJ2-1; D possibly matches TRBD1 or TRBD2 (6 bases each). Per germline, CDR1 LNHDA and CDR2 SQIVND (reference sequence). V lost 9 bases to trimming and J lost 4 bases, with 16 bases between them. The CDR3 is made up of 14 amino acids. The CDR3: CASKDGGTYNEQFF. CDR3 coding DNA: TGTGCCAGCAAAGACGGGGGCACTTACAATGAGCAGTTCTTC.

V usage is TRBV10-1 and J usage is TRBJ2-3; a weak D match, TRBD2 (6 bases). Germline CDR1 and CDR2: WNHNN and SYGVQD (reference sequence). Deletions cut 3 bases from V and 3 bases from J, with 10 bases between. This CDR3 is built from 14 residues. For the CDR3, the DNA is TGCGCCAGCAGTGACCTAGCGAGAACAGATACGCAGTATTTT. Amino acids: CASSDLARTDTQYF.

This chain links TRBV4-3 with TRBJ1-1; TRBD1 aligns across 7 bases. Germline V CDR1 and CDR2: LGHNA, YSLEER. With V trimmed by 0 bases and J by 4 bases, 5 bases remained unmatched. CDR3 length: 15 amino acids. CDR3 sequence: CASSQERGHSTEAFF. The DNA for the CDR3 is TGCGCCAGCAGCCAAGAAAGGGGGCATAGCACTGAAGCTTTCTTT.

In nucleotides, the CDR3 is TGTGCCAGCAATCGACAGAACACTGAAGCTTTCTTT. It yields the protein CASNRQNTEAFF. The chain recombines TRBV12-3 or TRBV12-4 with TRBJ1-1; D unclear. This CDR3 spans 12 amino acids. V gave up 7 bases and J gave up 1 base, with 7 bases separating them.

The gene calls are TRBV6-5 and TRBJ2-7; 7 bases are a match to TRBD2. The trim removed 10 bases at V and 1 base at J, leaving 10 bases unmatched. CDR3 length equals 14 residues. Looked up from germline, CDR1 is MNHEY and CDR2 is SVGAGI. The CDR3 region has the DNA TGTGCCACCTGGACGGGGGGACCATCCTACGAGCAGTACTTC. This encodes CATWTGGPSYEQYF.